This is a list of T cell receptor beta chains from one sample in a study of CD8+CD57+ T cells in acquired aplastic anemia. TCRdb reprocessed the reads with MiXCR, giving one entry per CDR3 protein. The table lists 400,000 to 450,000 distinct CDR3 sequences, just under 70% of them singletons. Sequencing was carried out using sorted CD4+, CD8+, or CD8+CD57+ T cells (not recorded which) from PBMCs. These receptors all stem from a human donor in good health, serving as a control. Each CDR3 is given with its conserved first and last residue. D genes are given only for firm matches. A clone size is listed for some rows: how often the clone was seen (once, few, many), or a class if it is expanded.

cdr3_aa	cdr3_nt	clone_size	v_call	d_call	j_call
CSAGQPGHAGHEQFF	TGCAGTGCTGGTCAGCCGGGTCATGCAGGGCATGAGCAGTTCTTC	.	TRBV20-1	.	TRBJ2-1
CASMGVYGYTF	TGTGCCAGTATGGGCGTCTATGGCTACACCTTC	.	TRBV19	.	TRBJ1-2
CASSQNEGAGAPRHF	TGTGCCAGCAGCCAAAATGAGGGAGCGGGGGCGCCTCGACACTTT	.	TRBV7-9	.	TRBJ1-6
CATSETRGTEKLFF	TGTGCCACCAGCGAGACAAGGGGTACTGAAAAACTGTTTTTT	.	TRBV15	.	TRBJ1-4
CASNPFGGGGTDTQYF	TGTGCCAGTAACCCTTTTGGCGGGGGAGGCACAGATACGCAGTATTTT	many	TRBV19	TRBD2	TRBJ2-3
CASSPIQGFNQPQHF	TGTGCCAGCAGCCCAATACAAGGGTTCAATCAGCCCCAGCATTTT	.	TRBV7-2	.	TRBJ1-5
CASRKGTEETQYF	TGTGCCAGCAGAAAAGGGACAGAAGAGACCCAGTACTTC	.	TRBV27	TRBD1	TRBJ2-5
CATSSEAQGEGYTF	TGTGCCACCAGCAGTGAAGCCCAGGGGGAAGGCTACACCTTC	.	TRBV15	TRBD1	TRBJ1-2
CASSLNRGQETQYF	TGTGCCAGCAGCTTAAACAGGGGGCAGGAGACCCAGTACTTC	many	TRBV7-2	TRBD1	TRBJ2-5
CASSVVPLGNYIEQLF	TGTGCCAGCAGCGTAGTACCTTTGGGGAATTACATTGAGCAGCTCTTC	.	TRBV9	.	TRBJ2-1
CSATKMRTGELFF	TGCAGTGCCACTAAAATGCGCACCGGAGAGCTGTTTTTT	.	TRBV20-1	.	TRBJ2-2
CASSVRQNTEAFF	TGTGCCAGCAGTGTTCGACAGAACACTGAAGCTTTCTTT	many	TRBV12-3/TRBV12-4	.	TRBJ1-1
CSVEDSNTEAFF	TGCAGCGTTGAGGATTCGAACACTGAAGCTTTCTTT	few	TRBV29-1	.	TRBJ1-1
CASRSTRNTIYF	TGTGCCAGCAGGTCTACCCGTAACACCATATATTTT	many	TRBV7-2	.	TRBJ1-3
CAGSQRGGGNQPQHF	TGTGCCGGCAGCCAAAGAGGGGGTGGCAATCAGCCCCAGCATTTT	.	TRBV14	.	TRBJ1-5
CASREGTSTGNNQPQHF	TGCGCCAGCAGAGAGGGGACTTCCACAGGGAACAATCAGCCCCAGCATTTT	.	TRBV5-1	.	TRBJ1-5
CASSQESDSYNEQFF	TGCGCCAGCAGCCAAGAATCCGACTCCTACAATGAGCAGTTCTTC	.	TRBV4-1	.	TRBJ2-1
CASSLRRQGARHCYTF	TGTGCCAGCAGCTTACGACGACAGGGGGCGAGGCATTGCTACACCTTC	once	TRBV7-4	TRBD1	TRBJ1-2
CASSQDGTATNYGYTF	TGCGCCAGCAGCCAAGATGGGACAGCCACTAACTATGGCTACACCTTC	.	TRBV4-3	TRBD1	TRBJ1-2
CASSLTGYTPSVRF	TGTGCCAGCAGCTTAACAGGGTACACACCTTCGGTCCGCTTC	.	TRBV7-2	.	TRBJ1-2
CASSAGTGSTSYF	TGTGCCAGCAGCGCAGGGACAGGAAGCACAAGCTATTTT	.	TRBV9	TRBD1	TRBJ1-3
CASSKKDTGNAYEQYF	TGCGCCAGCAGTAAGAAAGATACGGGGAACGCCTACGAGCAGTACTTC	.	TRBV10-1	.	TRBJ2-7
CAWSPRFSGNTIYF	TGTGCCTGGAGTCCCCGATTCTCTGGAAACACCATATATTTT	few	TRBV30	.	TRBJ1-3
CATSRTGQGANGYTF	TGTGCCACCAGCAGAACCGGACAGGGGGCTAATGGCTACACCTTC	few	TRBV15	TRBD1	TRBJ1-2
CASRSPGQGHDEQYF	TGTGCCAGCAGATCCCCGGGACAGGGCCATGACGAGCAGTACTTC	many	TRBV6-2/TRBV6-3	TRBD1	TRBJ2-7
CASSNSGYSPLHF	TGTGCCAGTAGTAACTCGGGCTATTCACCCCTCCACTTT	.	TRBV19	.	TRBJ1-6
CASSADPDNSPLHF	TGTGCCAGCAGTGCGGACCCCGATAATTCACCCCTCCACTTT	once	TRBV5-1	.	TRBJ1-6
CASSQEGAGAPTDTQYF	TGTGCCAGCAGCCAAGAAGGTGCGGGGGCGCCCACAGATACGCAGTATTTT	many	TRBV4-2	.	TRBJ2-3
CASSARGQGANVLTF	TGTGCCAGCAGTGCCAGGGGGCAGGGGGCCAACGTCCTGACTTTC	.	TRBV25-1	TRBD1	TRBJ2-6
CASSREHRAGGYTF	TGTGCCAGCAGTCGAGAACACAGGGCCGGAGGCTACACCTTC	.	TRBV12-3/TRBV12-4	.	TRBJ1-2
CASSVDQLGSAEHF	TGTGCCAGCAGCGTAGACCAGCTAGGCTCCGCCGAGCACTTT	.	TRBV9	.	TRBJ1-6
CSAGRPQGYVFF	TGCAGTGCCGGAAGACCACAGGGATACGTGTTTTTT	.	TRBV20-1	.	TRBJ1-4
CATSDRVGQSQHFDF	.	.	TRBV24-1	.	TRBJ2-7
CASSLDRASNSPLHF	TGTGCCAGCAGCTTAGACAGGGCCTCTAATTCACCCCTCCACTTT	many	TRBV7-8	.	TRBJ1-6
CASSRGPSRLETQYF	TGTGCCAGCAGCAGAGGACCGAGCCGTCTAGAGACCCAGTACTTC	.	TRBV15	.	TRBJ2-5
CASSPSGQDHNYEQYF	TGTGCCAGCTCACCTTCGGGACAGGATCACAACTACGAGCAGTACTTC	.	TRBV18	TRBD1	TRBJ2-7
CASSEDLRGGGETQYF	TGTGCCAGCAGTGAGGACTTGAGGGGGGGCGGGGAGACCCAGTACTTC	.	TRBV9	.	TRBJ2-5
CASSHGAGTGGYEQYF	TGTGCCAGCAGTCATGGTGCCGGGACAGGGGGATACGAGCAGTACTTC	many	TRBV9	TRBD1	TRBJ2-7
CASRPQGSSYEQYFF	TGTGCCAGCAGGCCCCAGGGGAGCTCCTACGAGCAGTACTTCTTT	once	TRBV7-2	.	TRBJ1-1
CASRLAGGAKGYTF	TGTGCCAGCAGATTAGCGGGGGGCGCGAAGGGCTACACCTTC	.	TRBV7-2	.	TRBJ1-2